This T cell receptor (beta chain) was captured by sequencing in a study of somatic mutations in cytotoxic T cells in rheumatoid arthritis. Study-level information: In some cases, T-cell populations stained with V beta antibodies were flow-sorted at nearly 100% purity, and these included V beta1+ cells sequenced for TCRB.

Germline V gene lookup returns CDR1 SGHTS and CDR2 YDEGEE. The CDR3 covers 11 residues. With 2 bases removed from V and 9 bases from J, the gap between germline ends came to 6 bases. Positively selected by magnetic beads, CD4+ and CD8+ cells were purity-checked by flow cytometry. As to this clone: Its antigen is unidentified.

The method was immunoSEQ multiplex PCR; TCRdb's version includes in-frame clones alone and lacks a portion of them. Counted here are approximately 3,000 clones, 80% to 90% occurring once; the ten biggest clones make up 30% to 40%. Whole-study results and caveats: Antigen specificity of the expanded CD8+ clones was not determined.

This sequence joins TRBV5-8 and TRBJ2-1, with D possibly being TRBD2 (5 bases). The receptor was isolated from a woman in her fifties or sixties with rheumatoid arthritis. The sample taken for sequencing was CD8+ T cells sorted from blood. The CDR3: CASSFSVEQFF. CDR3 sequence (DNA): TGTGCCAGCAGCTTTAGCGTTGAGCAGTTCTTC. The full variable domain, completed using reference TRBV5-8 and TRBJ2-1, is EAGVTQSPTHLIKTRGQQATLRCSPISGHTSVYWYQQALGLGLQFLLWYDEGEERNRGNFPPRFSGRQFPNYSSELNVNALELEDSALYLCASSFSVEQFFGPGTRLTVL.